The following is a T cell receptor (beta chain) sequence with its context. Libraries were prepared by immunoSEQ multiplex PCR; TCRdb keeps only in-frame clonotypes and omits some of them. This table has approximately 220,000 clones, around 84% appearing once. Germline V gene data show CDR1 as LNHDA and CDR2 as SQIVND (reference sequence). The CDR3 extends over 16 amino acids. After removal of 9 bases from V and 5 bases from J, the junction contained 14 bases not matched to a gene. This sample is drawn from a study of blood T cell repertoires in COVID-19. The sequence was collected from a man over 45 who had recovered from COVID-19. This chain uses TRBV19 with TRBJ1-5; 9 bases are shared with TRBD1. Material: peripheral blood. Written as DNA, the CDR3 is TGTGCCAGAAATTACCGGGACAGGGACTTCGATCAGCCCCAGCATTTT. This gives the protein CARNYRDRDFDQPQHF.